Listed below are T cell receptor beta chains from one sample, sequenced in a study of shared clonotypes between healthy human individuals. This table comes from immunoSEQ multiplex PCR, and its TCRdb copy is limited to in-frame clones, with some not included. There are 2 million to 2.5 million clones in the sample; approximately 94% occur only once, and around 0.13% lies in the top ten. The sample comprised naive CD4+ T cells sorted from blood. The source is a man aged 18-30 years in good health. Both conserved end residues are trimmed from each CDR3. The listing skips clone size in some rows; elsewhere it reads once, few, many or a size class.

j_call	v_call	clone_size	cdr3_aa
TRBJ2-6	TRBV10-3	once	AISGLAGANVLT
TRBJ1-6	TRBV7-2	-	ASSLAGRGHNSPLH
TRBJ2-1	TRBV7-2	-	ASSLVSGVNLGDEQF
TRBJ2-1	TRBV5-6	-	ASSLVGQMVNEQF
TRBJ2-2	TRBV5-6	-	ASSSRDRGNTGELF
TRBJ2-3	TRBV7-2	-	ASSLVVLAGGTDTQY
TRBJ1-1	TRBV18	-	ASSPAGEGTEAF
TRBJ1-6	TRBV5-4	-	ASSFAGIDSPLH
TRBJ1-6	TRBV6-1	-	ASIQSRGGLTLH
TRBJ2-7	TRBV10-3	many	AISKGRNSYEQY
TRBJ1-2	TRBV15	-	ATSRGGTLGDYGYT
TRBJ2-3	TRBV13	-	ASSFSGKTDTQY
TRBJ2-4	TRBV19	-	ASSIFERGRDIQY
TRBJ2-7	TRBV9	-	ASSETGFSYEQY
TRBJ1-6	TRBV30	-	AWSLNFAGTLH
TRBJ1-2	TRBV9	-	ASSPRGVAYGYT
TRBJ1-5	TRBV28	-	ASLVPGGNQPQH
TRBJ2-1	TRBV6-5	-	ASRRGTPINNEQF
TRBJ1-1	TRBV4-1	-	ASSPGQILNTEAF
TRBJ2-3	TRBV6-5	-	ASSNGYGVIDTQY
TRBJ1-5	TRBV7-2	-	ASSPPDRGRNQPQH
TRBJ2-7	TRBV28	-	ASGAPKSYEQY
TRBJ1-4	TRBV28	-	ASSSPRFQEKLF
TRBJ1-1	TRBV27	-	ASSLTGVTEAF
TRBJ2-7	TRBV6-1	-	ASTLAVDYEQY
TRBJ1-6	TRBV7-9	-	ASSRTGLNSPLH
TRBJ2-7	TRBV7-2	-	ASSLARGPYEQY
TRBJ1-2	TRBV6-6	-	ASSSLDRGYGYT
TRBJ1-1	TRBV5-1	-	ASSHPGPNTEAF
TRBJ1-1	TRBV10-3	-	AISDQGQGATEAF
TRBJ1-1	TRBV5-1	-	ASSMLRQGNTEAF
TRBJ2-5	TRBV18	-	ASSPRTGLLETQY
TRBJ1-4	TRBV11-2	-	ASSGPGNEKLF
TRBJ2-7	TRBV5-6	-	ASSLRGAYEQY
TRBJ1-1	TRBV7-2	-	ASSSPGGAYEAF
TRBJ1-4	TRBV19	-	ASSLKGRGTTNEKLF
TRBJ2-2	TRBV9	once	ASSVGAGQGTERASSGGAGELF
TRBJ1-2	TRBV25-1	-	ASSDGGNDGYT
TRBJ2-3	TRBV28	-	ASSPSPPRGVTDTQY
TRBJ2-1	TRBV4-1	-	ASSHPGLAGISYNEQF
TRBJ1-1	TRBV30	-	AWSVGAEAF
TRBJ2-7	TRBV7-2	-	ASSPGVVAGGFYEQY
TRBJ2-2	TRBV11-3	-	ASSSGGANTGELF
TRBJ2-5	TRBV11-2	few	ASSPPSPGRVQETQY
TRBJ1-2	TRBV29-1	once	SGSGGGYGYT
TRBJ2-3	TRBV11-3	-	ASSVWPNTDTQY
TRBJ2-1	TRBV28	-	ASSPNHGSKGSYNEQF
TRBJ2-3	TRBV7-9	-	ASSLSTDTQY
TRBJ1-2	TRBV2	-	ASLQGGPGGYT
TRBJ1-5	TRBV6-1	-	ASMVGNNQPQH
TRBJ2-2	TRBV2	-	ASTQINTGELF
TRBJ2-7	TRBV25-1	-	ASSVDKEQY
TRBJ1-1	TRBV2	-	ASRLTGANTEAF
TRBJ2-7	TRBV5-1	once	ASSLEGQASYEQY
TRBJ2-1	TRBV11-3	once	ASSLRTSVNNEQF
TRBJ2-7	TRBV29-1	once	SVDREGGPHEQY
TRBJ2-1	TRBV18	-	ASCSLAGRDEQF
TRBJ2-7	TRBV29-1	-	SAPGLGGEQY